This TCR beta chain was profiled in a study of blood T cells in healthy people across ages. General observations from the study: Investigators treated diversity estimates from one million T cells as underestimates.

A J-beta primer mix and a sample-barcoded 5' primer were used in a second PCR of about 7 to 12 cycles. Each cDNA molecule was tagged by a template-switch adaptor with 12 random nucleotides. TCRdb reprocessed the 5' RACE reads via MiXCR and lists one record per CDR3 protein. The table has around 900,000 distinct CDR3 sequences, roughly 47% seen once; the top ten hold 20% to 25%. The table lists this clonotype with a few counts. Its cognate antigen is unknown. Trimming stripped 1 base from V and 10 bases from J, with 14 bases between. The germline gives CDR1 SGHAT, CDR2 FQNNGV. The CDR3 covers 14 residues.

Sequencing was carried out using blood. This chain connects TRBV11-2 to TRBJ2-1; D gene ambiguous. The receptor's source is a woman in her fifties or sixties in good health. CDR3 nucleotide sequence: TGTGCCAGCAGCTTAGGTGGATCCGCTCGGGAGCAGTTCTTC. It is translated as CASSLGGSAREQFF.